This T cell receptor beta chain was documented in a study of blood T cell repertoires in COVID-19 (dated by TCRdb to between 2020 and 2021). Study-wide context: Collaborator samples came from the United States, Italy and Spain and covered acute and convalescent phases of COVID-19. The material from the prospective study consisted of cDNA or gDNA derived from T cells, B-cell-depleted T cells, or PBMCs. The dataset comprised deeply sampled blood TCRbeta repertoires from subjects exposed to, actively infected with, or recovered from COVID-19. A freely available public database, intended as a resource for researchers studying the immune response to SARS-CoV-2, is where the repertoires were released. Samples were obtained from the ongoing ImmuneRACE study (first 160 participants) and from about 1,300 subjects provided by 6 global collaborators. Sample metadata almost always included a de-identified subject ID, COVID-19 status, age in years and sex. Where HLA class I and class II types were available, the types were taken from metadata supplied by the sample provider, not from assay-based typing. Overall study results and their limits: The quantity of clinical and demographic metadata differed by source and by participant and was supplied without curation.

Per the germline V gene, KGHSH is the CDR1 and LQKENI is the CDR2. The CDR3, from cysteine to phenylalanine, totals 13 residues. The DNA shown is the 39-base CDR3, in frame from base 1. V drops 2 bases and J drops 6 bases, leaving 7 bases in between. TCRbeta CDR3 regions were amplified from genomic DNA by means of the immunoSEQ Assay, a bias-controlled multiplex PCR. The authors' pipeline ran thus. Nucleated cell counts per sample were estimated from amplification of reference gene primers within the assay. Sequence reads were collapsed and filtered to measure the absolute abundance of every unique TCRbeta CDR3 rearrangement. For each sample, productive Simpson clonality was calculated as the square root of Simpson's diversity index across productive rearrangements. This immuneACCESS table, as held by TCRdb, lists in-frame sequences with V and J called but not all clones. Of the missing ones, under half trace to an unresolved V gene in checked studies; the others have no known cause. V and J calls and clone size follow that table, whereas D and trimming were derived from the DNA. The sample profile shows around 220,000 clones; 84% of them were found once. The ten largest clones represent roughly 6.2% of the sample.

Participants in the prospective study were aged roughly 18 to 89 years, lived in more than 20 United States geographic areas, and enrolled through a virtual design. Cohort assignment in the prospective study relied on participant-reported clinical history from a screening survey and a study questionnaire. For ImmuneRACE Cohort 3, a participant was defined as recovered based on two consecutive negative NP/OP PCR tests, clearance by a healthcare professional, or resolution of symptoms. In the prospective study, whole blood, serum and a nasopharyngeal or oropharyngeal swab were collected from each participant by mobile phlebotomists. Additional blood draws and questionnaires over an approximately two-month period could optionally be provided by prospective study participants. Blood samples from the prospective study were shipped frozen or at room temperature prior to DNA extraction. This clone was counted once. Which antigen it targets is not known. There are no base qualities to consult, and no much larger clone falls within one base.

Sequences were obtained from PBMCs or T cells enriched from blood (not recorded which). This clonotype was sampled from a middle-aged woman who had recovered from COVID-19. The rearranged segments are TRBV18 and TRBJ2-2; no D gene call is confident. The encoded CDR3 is CASSPGPPGELFF. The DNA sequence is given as TGTGCCAGCTCACCAGGGCCCCCCGGGGAGCTGTTTTTT.